The T cell receptor (beta chain) under discussion was sequenced for a study of T cells in Graves' hyperthyroidism and ophthalmopathy. Study outcomes and limitations: A median 6.5 months before onset, the model predicted ophthalmopathy. Classification by a 13 V-J model distinguished ophthalmopathy from stable hyperthyroidism. Clonotypes that were expanded in thyroid above 0.001 mostly appeared in blood too.

To note about this clonotype: Its antigen is still unknown.

This CDR3 is 13 amino acids long. V shed 8 bases, J shed 2 bases, and the junction held 2 bases outside the gene matches. Germline lookup yields CDR1 SEHNR and CDR2 FQNEAQ (reference sequence). Regions amplified from RNA transcripts were the TCR beta CDR3 regions. An initial round of RT-PCR targeting the TCR CDR3 relied on the HTBI primer set. TCRdb itself ran the multiplex PCR reads through MiXCR, one entry per CDR3 protein. In the table there are 500,000 to 650,000 distinct CDR3 sequences, roughly 45% of which are singletons. Uncontrolled infection, other autoimmune disease, pregnancy or lactation led to exclusion.

This TCR came from an adult woman with Graves' disease, either hyperthyroidism or ophthalmopathy (not recorded which). The chain carries TRBV7-9 and TRBJ2-7, with TRBD1 matching 11 bases. The sample comprised peripheral blood or thyroid tissue (not recorded which). CDR3 in amino acids: CASGQGATYEQYF. In nucleotides, the CDR3 is TGTGCCAGCGGACAGGGGGCTACCTACGAGCAGTACTTC.